These 22 T cell receptor beta chains were all obtained from the same sample, sequenced in a study of a mutant IDH1 vaccine in newly diagnosed glioma. The time point was: week 47, end of study. It was 300 ug of mutant IDH1 20-mer peptide that made up each vaccine dose, given with topical imiquimod. Antigens for these TCRs are unknown. Profiled with immunoSEQ multiplex PCR; TCRdb holds only in-frame clones, not every one. The repertoire includes 45,000 to 55,000 clones, approximately 84% of them detected once, and about 4% sits in the top ten. The sequencing here drew on PBMCs, taken from a glioma patient whose treatment included an IDH1 peptide vaccine. These TCRs come from a woman aged 25-40 years with glioma. Some clones in this sample may be carry-over from other donors' samples.

The chain uses TRBV4-2 and TRBJ1-1; 10 bases align to TRBD1. V lost 3 bases to trimming and J lost 3 bases; unmatched junction nucleotides: 4. Germline CDR1 reads LGHNA; CDR2 reads YNFKEQ. The CDR3 runs to 15 residues. The DNA of the CDR3 is TGTGCCAGCAGCCAGCTCGGACAGGGGGACACTGAAGCTTTCTTT. This encodes CASSQLGQGDTEAFF.

The chain recombines TRBV30 with TRBJ2-3; D is perhaps TRBD2 (5 bases). The CDR3 sequence is 16 residues long. Germline CDR1 is GTSNPN and CDR2 is SVGIG (reference sequence). Trimming stripped 2 bases from V and 0 bases from J, with 15 bases between. In DNA, the CDR3 is TGTGCCTGGAGTACCGGGATATCCTCTAGCACAGATACGCAGTATTTT. Translated: CAWSTGISSSTDTQYF.

The chain links TRBV30 to TRBJ1-2, with D maybe TRBD1 (6 bases). Trimming cost V 2 bases and J 6 bases, with 22 bases left between them. Germline V CDR1 and CDR2: GTSNPN, SVGIG (reference sequence). The CDR3 covers 16 residues. CDR3 sequence reads: CAWSSPFGGPVDGYTF. CDR3 in DNA: TGTGCCTGGAGTTCCCCCTTTGGGGGGCCCGTCGATGGCTACACCTTC.

The chain is built from TRBV9 and TRBJ2-2; D unclear. The CDR3 contains 15 residues. Germline assignment: CDR1 SGDLS and CDR2 YYNGEE. V gave up 4 bases and J gave up 1 base, with 11 bases separating them. This CDR3 reads CASSSRLVNTGELFF. The CDR3, as DNA: TGTGCCAGCAGCTCCCGACTGGTGAACACCGGGGAGCTGTTTTTT.

This chain joins TRBV14 and TRBJ1-1; a weak D match, TRBD1 (5 bases). V lost 8 bases and J 4 bases, leaving 14 bases between the germline ends. The CDR3 spans 13 residues. Germline V CDR1 and CDR2: SGHDN, FVKESK. The CDR3 sequence: CASAGTVSTEAFF. DNA of the CDR3: TGTGCCAGCGCAGGGACCGTGAGCACTGAAGCTTTCTTT. The full variable domain, rest sourced from reference TRBV14 and TRBJ1-1, is EAGVTQFPSHSVIEKGQTVTLRCDPISGHDNLYWYRRVMGKEIKFLLHFVKESKQDESGMPNNRFLAERTGGTYSTLKVQPAELEDSGVYFCASAGTVSTEAFFGQGTRLTVV.

The chain has TRBV5-1 and TRBJ2-3; TRBD2 matches at 10 bases. Germline V CDR1 and CDR2: SGHRS, YFSETQ. The junction had 3 bases not matched to a gene; V was cut back by 1 base and J by 4 bases. This CDR3 contains 15 residues. In nucleotides, the CDR3 is TGCGCCAGCAGCTTGCGCCTAGCGGGAGCAGATACGCAGTATTTT. It yields the protein CASSLRLAGADTQYF.

A word on this clone: Mismatch with germline at one junction end may stem from a read error. V is TRBV6-1 and J is TRBJ2-3; D possibly corresponds to TRBD2 (7 bases). The CDR3 length is 16 residues. CDR1 is MNHNS and CDR2 is SASEGT in the germline V gene. The CDR3 sequence is CASIESGGRTTDTQYF. The DNA for the CDR3 is TGTGCCAGCATTGAATCGGGGGGCCGAACCACAGATACGCAGTATTTT.

The count of this clone is one. The rearrangement uses TRBV2 and TRBJ1-3; D call uncertain. CDR1 and CDR2 (germline): SNHLY, FYNNEI. The CDR3 contains 14 residues. The V and J ends lost 1 base and 0 bases respectively, with 4 bases between them. The DNA of the CDR3 is TGTGCCAGCAGTGAAGGAGGCTCTGGAAACACCATATATTTT. Amino acid sequence: CASSEGGSGNTIYF.

The V gene is TRBV30, the J gene TRBJ2-3, with 8 bases fitting TRBD2. Germline V CDR1 and CDR2: GTSNPN, SVGIG (reference sequence). The trim removed 2 bases at V and 4 bases at J, leaving 14 bases unmatched. The CDR3 extends over 17 amino acids. CDR3 nucleotides: TGTGCCTGGAGTCGTGGGGTCGGGGGGGCGCGAGCAGATACGCAGTATTTT. This codes for CAWSRGVGGARADTQYF.

Worth noting for this clone: This sample includes further DNA sequences coding for the same CDR3. The genes are TRBV18 and TRBJ2-2, with D possibly matching TRBD1 (5 bases). The CDR3 consists of 14 residues. The germline CDR1 and CDR2 sequences are KGHSH and LQKENI. V dropped 3 bases and J dropped 3 bases, with 8 bases sitting between them. CDR3 sequence (DNA): TGTGCCAGCTCACCTGGCAGGGACACCGGGGAGCTGTTTTTT. Protein: CASSPGRDTGELFF.

This CDR3 is CASSDWVLSNQPQHF. In nucleotides, the CDR3 is TGTGCCAGCAGTGATTGGGTACTTAGCAATCAGCCCCAGCATTTT. J is TRBJ1-5 and V is TRBV6-4; no firm D call. V gave up 3 bases and J gave up 0 bases, with 9 bases separating them. The germline V gene has CDR1 MRHNA and CDR2 SNTAGT. The CDR3 is 15 amino acids.

This chain connects TRBV6-1 to TRBJ1-4; 7 nucleotides line up with TRBD1. The CDR3 consists of 14 residues. In germline, CDR1 is MNHNS, CDR2 SASEGT. The V segment lost 3 bases and the J segment 4 bases; nucleotides outside the gene matches: 2. The CDR3 region has the DNA TGTGCCAGCAGTGAGGACAGGCTTAATGAAAAACTGTTTTTT. Protein: CASSEDRLNEKLFF.

This rearrangement joins TRBV7-9 to TRBJ2-1; D might be TRBD1 or TRBD2, each matching 6 bases. Trimming took off 2 bases at V and 7 bases at J, with 18 bases between the two ends. The length of the CDR3 is 16 residues. CDR1 is SEHNR and CDR2 is FQNEAQ in the germline V gene (reference sequence). The CDR3 coding sequence is TGTGCCAGCAGCTTATTAGGGGGAGGAAATGTTAATGAGCAGTTCTTC. Translating gives CASSLLGGGNVNEQFF.

J is TRBJ2-2 and V is TRBV5-5, with D perhaps given as TRBD1 or TRBD2 (6 bases each). V lost 4 bases, J lost 2 bases, and 12 bases lay in between. This CDR3 has 15 residues. CDR1 and CDR2 from the germline V gene are SGHKS and YYEKEE (reference sequence). The CDR3 DNA reads TGTGCCAGCAGCGGCGGGACAAGAAACACCGGGGAGCTGTTTTTT. This encodes CASSGGTRNTGELFF.

This rearrangement joins TRBV27 to TRBJ2-3, with TRBD2 as a possible D gene (5 bases). V lost 2 bases to trimming and J lost 3 bases, with 12 bases between them. The CDR3 is made up of 15 amino acids. Germline CDR1 reads MNHEY; CDR2 reads SMNVEV (reference sequence). The CDR3 region has the DNA TGTGCCAGCAGTTTAGAGGGTCGGGGTACAGATACGCAGTATTTT. It yields the protein CASSLEGRGTDTQYF.

The chain combines TRBV19 with TRBJ2-1; D is undetermined. CDR3 length equals 14 residues. Germline CDR1 LNHDA, CDR2 SQIVND (reference sequence). V was cut by 6 bases and J by 1 base, with 10 bases left in between. CDR3 nucleotides: TGTGCCAGTAGGCCTACAGCGTCCTACAATGAGCAGTTCTTC. The encoded protein is CASRPTASYNEQFF.

This chain links TRBV28 with TRBJ2-3; D remains ambiguous. The V and J ends lost 3 bases and 4 bases respectively, with 5 bases between them. CDR1 is MDHEN and CDR2 is SYDVKM in the germline V gene. This CDR3 comprises 12 residues. Here the CDR3 reads CASSLQADTQYF. The CDR3 DNA reads TGTGCCAGCAGTTTGCAGGCAGATACGCAGTATTTT. The full variable domain, with the rest looked up from reference TRBV28 and TRBJ2-3, is DVKVTQSSRYLVKRTGEKVFLECVQDMDHENMFWYRQDPGLGLRLIYFSYDVKMKEKGDIPEGYSVSREKKERFSLILESASTNQTSMYLCASSLQADTQYFGPGTRLTVL.

The V and J genes are TRBV5-1 and TRBJ1-2; D remains ambiguous. CDR3 length: 14 amino acids. V shed 0 bases and J shed 2 bases, with 8 bases lying between them. The germline gives CDR1 SGHRS, CDR2 YFSETQ. The CDR3 nucleotides read TGCGCCAGCAGCTTGGCCCAGGCCAACTATGGCTACACCTTC. Protein sequence: CASSLAQANYGYTF. Complete variable domain (other parts from reference TRBV5-1 and TRBJ1-2): KAGVTQTPRYLIKTRGQQVTLSCSPISGHRSVSWYQQTPGQGLQFLFEYFSETQRNKGNFPGRFSGRQFSNSRSEMNVSTLELGDSALYLCASSLAQANYGYTFGSGTRLTVV.

The V call is TRBV9, the J call TRBJ1-2; weak D call: TRBD1 (6 bases). The ends were cut back, 0 bases at V and 7 bases at J, with 19 bases in the middle. The length of the CDR3 is 16 residues. Germline V gives CDR1 SGDLS, CDR2 YYNGEE. The DNA of the CDR3 is TGTGCCAGCAGCGTAGGATCGGGGCAGGGGATACGTGGCTACACCTTC. Translating gives CASSVGSGQGIRGYTF.

The J gene is TRBJ2-7, the V gene TRBV6-6; 7 nucleotides match TRBD2. The CDR3 has 14 amino acids. Trimming removed 2 bases from V and 5 bases from J; junction bases left unmatched: 6. The V gene's germline CDR1 is MNHNY and CDR2 SVGAGI (reference sequence). The CDR3 DNA is TGTGCCAGCAGTTACCCCGCGGGGGTCGACGAGCAGTACTTC. Translating it yields CASSYPAGVDEQYF.

V is TRBV30 and J is TRBJ1-3, with D possibly being TRBD1 (6 bases). Germline V gene sequence: CDR1 GTSNPN, CDR2 SVGIG (reference sequence). The CDR3 is made up of 12 amino acids. Trimming removed 5 bases at V and 4 bases at J, with 9 bases between. The DNA of the CDR3 is TGTGCCTGGGGTACAGGGGGAAACACCATATATTTT. It is translated as CAWGTGGNTIYF.

The genes are TRBV7-9 and TRBJ1-1, with D perhaps TRBD1 (5 bases). This CDR3 comprises 16 residues. Between the trimmed V and J ends, which lost 1 base and 2 bases, there was a span of 14 bases. CDR1 is SEHNR and CDR2 is FQNEAQ in the germline V gene (reference sequence). The CDR3 DNA reads TGTGCCAGCAGCTTAGTTGGGGGGGGACTCAACACTGAAGCTTTCTTT. As protein: CASSLVGGGLNTEAFF.